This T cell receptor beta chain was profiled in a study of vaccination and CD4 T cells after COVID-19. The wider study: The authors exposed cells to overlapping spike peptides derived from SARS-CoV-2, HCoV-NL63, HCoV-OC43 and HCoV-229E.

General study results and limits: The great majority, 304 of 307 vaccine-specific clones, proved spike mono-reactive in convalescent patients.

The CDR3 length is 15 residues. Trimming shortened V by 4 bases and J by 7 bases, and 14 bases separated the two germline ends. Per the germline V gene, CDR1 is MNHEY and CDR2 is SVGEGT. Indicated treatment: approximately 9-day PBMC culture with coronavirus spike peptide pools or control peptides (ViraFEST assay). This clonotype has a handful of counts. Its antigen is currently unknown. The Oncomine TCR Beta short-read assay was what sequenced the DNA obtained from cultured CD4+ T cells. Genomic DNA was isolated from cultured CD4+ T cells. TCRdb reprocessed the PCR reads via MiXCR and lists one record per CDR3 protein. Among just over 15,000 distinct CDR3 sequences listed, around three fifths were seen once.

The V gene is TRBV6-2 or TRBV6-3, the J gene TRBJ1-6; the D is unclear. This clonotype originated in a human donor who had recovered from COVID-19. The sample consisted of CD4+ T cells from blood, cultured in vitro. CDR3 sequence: CASSWAGHGNSPLHF. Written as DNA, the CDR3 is TGTGCCAGCAGTTGGGCGGGTCACGGGAATTCACCCCTCCACTTT.